This T cell receptor beta chain was sequenced during a study of blood T cell repertoires in COVID-19. This clone was picked up a small number of times. The length of the CDR3 is 14 residues. The junction had 2 bases not matched to a gene; V was cut back by 2 bases and J by 5 bases. Germline V gene data show CDR1 as MNHEY and CDR2 as SVGAGI. Measured with immunoSEQ multiplex PCR; TCRdb has only the in-frame clones, and not every one. The repertoire holds some 250,000 clones, with approximately 78% as singletons. The sequencing input was peripheral blood. V usage is TRBV6-5 and J usage is TRBJ2-1, with 8 bases lining up with TRBD2. This receptor was obtained from a woman aged 60 to 75 with active or convalescent COVID-19. Written as DNA, the CDR3 is TGTGCCAGCAGTTACCAGCGGGGGAACAATGAGCAGTTCTTC. It codes for CASSYQRGNNEQFF.